This T cell receptor (beta chain) was recorded in a study of Tregs in tolerant kidney transplant recipients. Study summary: Recipients received nonmyeloablative bone marrow transplants from related graft donors, with transient mixed chimerism.

The study, taken as a whole, reports: Activated donor B cell expansion appeared to reveal the most relevant donor-specific TCRbeta repertoire. Tolerant patients' donor-specific Tregs expanded beyond overall Tregs, suggesting antigen-driven growth. Biological reproducibility was not directly addressed in this study.

As regards this clone: The antigen is not known.

This CDR3 has 17 residues. CDR1 and CDR2 (germline): SGHNT, YYREEE (reference sequence). Trimming cost V 3 bases and J 2 bases, with 19 bases left between them. Profiled with immunoSEQ multiplex PCR; TCRdb holds only in-frame clones, not every one. The table includes around 15,000 clones, around 49% detected once. After more than five days with irradiated graft donor PBMCs, CFSE-labeled recipient PBMCs were FACS-sorted. This receptor was obtained from a human patient who received a combined kidney and bone marrow transplant. This specimen was CD4+ T cells from blood cultured with allogeneic cells, taken before the transplant. This chain uses TRBV5-4 with TRBJ2-3; D is possibly TRBD2 (5 bases). For the CDR3, the DNA is TGTGCCAGCAGCTCCCGAGGAGAGGGAACACACACAGATACGCAGTATTTT. It is translated as CASSSRGEGTHTDTQYF.